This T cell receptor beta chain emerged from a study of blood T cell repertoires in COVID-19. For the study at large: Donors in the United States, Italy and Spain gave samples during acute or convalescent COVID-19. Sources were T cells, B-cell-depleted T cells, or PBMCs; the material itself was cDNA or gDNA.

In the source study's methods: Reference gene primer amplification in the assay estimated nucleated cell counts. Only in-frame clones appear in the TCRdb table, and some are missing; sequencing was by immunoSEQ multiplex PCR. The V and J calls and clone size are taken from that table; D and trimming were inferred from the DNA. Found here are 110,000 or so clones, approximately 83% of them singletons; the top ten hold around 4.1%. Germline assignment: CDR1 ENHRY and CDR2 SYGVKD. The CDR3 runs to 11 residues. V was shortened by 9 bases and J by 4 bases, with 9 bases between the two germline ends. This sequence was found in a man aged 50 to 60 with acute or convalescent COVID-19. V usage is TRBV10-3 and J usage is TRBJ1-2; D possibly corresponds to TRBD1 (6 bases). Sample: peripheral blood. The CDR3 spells CAIGTSYGYTF. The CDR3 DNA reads TGTGCCATTGGGACAAGCTATGGCTACACCTTC.